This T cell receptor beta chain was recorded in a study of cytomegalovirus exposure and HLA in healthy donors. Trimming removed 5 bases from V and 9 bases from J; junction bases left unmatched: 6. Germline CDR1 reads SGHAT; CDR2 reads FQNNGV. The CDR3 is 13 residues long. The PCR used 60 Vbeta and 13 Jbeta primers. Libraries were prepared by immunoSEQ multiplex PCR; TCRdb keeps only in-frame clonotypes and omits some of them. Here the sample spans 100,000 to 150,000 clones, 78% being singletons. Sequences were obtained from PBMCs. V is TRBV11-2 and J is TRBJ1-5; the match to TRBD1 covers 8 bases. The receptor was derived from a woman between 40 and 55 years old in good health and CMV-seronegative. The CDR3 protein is CASSQQGGSPQHF. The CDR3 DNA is TGTGCCAGCAGCCAACAGGGGGGGTCGCCCCAGCATTTT.